The clone carrying this TCR beta chain has a handful of counts. A second PCR of about 7 to 12 cycles used a sample-barcoded 5' primer and a J-beta primer mix. From the 5' RACE reads, TCRdb called clonotypes with MiXCR, one entry per CDR3 protein. The sample has 2 million or so distinct CDR3 sequences, around 48% seen once. This entry comes from a study of blood T cells in healthy people across ages. Germline values: CDR1 LGHDT, CDR2 YNNKEL (reference sequence). This CDR3 is 16 amino acids long. V was trimmed by 0 bases and J by 5 bases, leaving 15 bases between them. This sequence originates from a woman in her 40s in good health. The material sequenced was blood. This chain links TRBV3-1 with TRBJ2-3, with D maybe TRBD1 (5 bases). CDR3 region: CASSQEQGIQGDTQYF. DNA for the CDR3: TGTGCCAGCAGCCAAGAGCAGGGCATCCAGGGAGATACGCAGTATTTT.